This is a list of T cell receptor beta chains from one sample in a study of T cell responses to AZD1222 COVID-19 vaccine. Repertoires were generated with immunoSEQ multiplex PCR, while TCRdb's copy carries only in-frame clones and drops some. Of about 100,000 clones in the sample, 80% to 90% are singletons; the top ten hold roughly 6.5%. The sample consisted of peripheral blood, taken on day 0 of AZD1222 vaccination. The receptors were gathered from an adult in good health. The CDR3 runs from the conserved cysteine through the conserved F or W. A D gene is named only where the DNA matches it firmly. For some rows the clone size is stated as once, few or many, or as a class when expanded; others skip it.

CDR3,DNA,V,D,size,J
CATSRAGELTDTQYF,TGTGCCACCAGCCGGGCGGGGGAGCTCACAGATACGCAGTATTTT,TRBV15,TRBD2,.,TRBJ2-3
CASSKTGPGNTIYF,TGTGCCAGTAGTAAGACAGGGCCTGGAAACACCATATATTTT,TRBV19,TRBD1,few,TRBJ1-3
CASSEGRFSYGYTF,TGTGCCAGCAGCGAGGGGCGGTTCTCCTATGGCTACACCTTC,TRBV2,.,once,TRBJ1-2
CSVDGPDSNYGYTF,TGCAGCGTTGACGGTCCGGATTCTAACTATGGCTACACCTTC,TRBV29-1,.,.,TRBJ1-2
CASRRQEGDYGYTF,TGCGCCAGCAGGAGACAGGAAGGGGACTATGGCTACACCTTC,TRBV5-1,.,.,TRBJ1-2
CASSPEVGGLYEQYF,TGCGCCAGCAGCCCGGAGGTAGGGGGCTTATACGAGCAGTACTTC,TRBV5-1,TRBD1,once,TRBJ2-7
CSASQGSGPNQPQHF,TGCAGTGCTAGTCAGGGTTCCGGTCCCAATCAGCCCCAGCATTTT,TRBV20-1,.,once,TRBJ1-5
CASSEAGTGSYEQYF,TGTGCCAGCAGTGAAGCGGGAACAGGTTCCTACGAGCAGTACTTC,TRBV2,.,few,TRBJ2-7
CASSLGMSALNQPQHF,TGTGCCAGCAGCTTAGGGATGTCAGCTCTCAATCAGCCCCAGCATTTT,TRBV7-2,.,few,TRBJ1-5
CASSLSGASYEQYF,TGTGCCAGCAGCTTATCCGGCGCTTCCTACGAGCAGTACTTC,TRBV7-2,.,.,TRBJ2-7
CASSQRPGQGYEQYF,TGTGCCAGCAGCCAACGACCGGGACAGGGCTACGAGCAGTACTTC,TRBV7-9,TRBD1,.,TRBJ2-7
CASSRGLVDNEQFF,TGTGCCAGCTCACGGGGACTAGTAGACAATGAGCAGTTCTTC,TRBV18,TRBD2,.,TRBJ2-1
CASSHLPLGQGAQETQYF,TGTGCCAGCTCACATCTCCCCCTTGGACAGGGCGCCCAAGAGACCCAGTACTTC,TRBV18,TRBD1,.,TRBJ2-5
CASSALRNEQFF,TGTGCCAGCAGCGCTCTTCGGAATGAGCAGTTCTTC,TRBV11-2,.,.,TRBJ2-1
CASSSSPGRDSYNEQFF,TGCGCCAGCAGCTCCTCGCCAGGGAGAGACTCCTACAATGAGCAGTTCTTC,TRBV5-1,.,few,TRBJ2-1
CASSRDRPHQETQYF,TGTGCCAGCAGTCGGGACAGACCACACCAAGAGACCCAGTACTTC,TRBV2,TRBD1,.,TRBJ2-5
CASSQDYWSESNYGYTF,TGTGCCAGCAGCCAAGACTACTGGTCTGAGTCTAACTATGGCTACACCTTC,TRBV3-1/TRBV3-2,.,.,TRBJ1-2
CASSQAQYNEQFF,TGTGCCAGCAGCCAAGCCCAATACAATGAGCAGTTCTTC,TRBV3-1/TRBV3-2,.,.,TRBJ2-1
CASSFSDTQYF,TGTGCCAGCAGCTTCTCGGATACGCAGTATTTT,TRBV6-5,.,.,TRBJ2-3
CASSLRGGRHSYEQYF,TGTGCCAGCAGCTTGAGAGGAGGGAGGCACTCCTACGAGCAGTACTTC,TRBV5-4,.,.,TRBJ2-7
CASSYPGQPQHF,TGTGCCAGCAGTTATCCTGGTCAGCCCCAGCATTTT,TRBV6-2/TRBV6-3,.,.,TRBJ1-5
CASSEDTFGQFF,TGTGCCAGCAGTGAGGACACTTTCGGGCAGTTCTTC,TRBV2,.,.,TRBJ2-1
CASSPQLEAGGYTF,TGTGCCAGTAGTCCCCAATTGGAAGCGGGTGGCTACACCTTC,TRBV19,.,once,TRBJ1-2
CAWSHGDDYGYTF,TGTGCCTGGAGTCATGGAGACGACTATGGCTACACCTTC,TRBV30,.,.,TRBJ1-2
CATSEDRGPGGYTF,TGTGCCACCAGCGAAGACAGGGGGCCGGGCGGCTACACCTTC,TRBV15,TRBD1,.,TRBJ1-2
CASSQGSSGNTIYF,TGCGCCAGCAGCCAAGGGAGCTCTGGAAACACCATATATTTT,TRBV4-1,.,.,TRBJ1-3
CASSQESEQYF,TGTGCCAGCAGCCAAGAATCCGAGCAGTACTTC,TRBV3-1/TRBV3-2,.,.,TRBJ2-7
CASRTRQDSPLHF,TGTGCCAGCAGAACTCGACAGGATTCACCCCTCCACTTT,TRBV7-6,.,few,TRBJ1-6
CAISDLVGSGSLGTDTQYF,TGTGCCATCAGTGACCTTGTGGGGAGCGGGAGTTTAGGCACAGATACGCAGTATTTT,TRBV10-3,TRBD2,.,TRBJ2-3
CASSWSGVGNEKLFF,TGTGCCAGCAGCTGGAGTGGGGTCGGTAATGAAAAACTGTTTTTT,TRBV13,.,.,TRBJ1-4
CASSRSSNQPQHF,TGTGCCAGCAGCAGAAGTAGCAATCAGCCCCAGCATTTT,TRBV11-1,.,.,TRBJ1-5
CASSLYRQGKNEKLFF,TGTGCCAGTAGTCTATACCGACAGGGGAAAAATGAAAAACTGTTTTTT,TRBV19,TRBD1,.,TRBJ1-4
CSVEGVGSYGELFF,TGCAGCGTTGAAGGGGTTGGCTCCTACGGGGAGCTGTTTTTT,TRBV29-1,.,.,TRBJ2-2
CASSLEYNEQFF,TGCGCCAGCAGCTTGGAATACAATGAGCAGTTCTTC,TRBV5-1,.,few,TRBJ2-1
CASSLVTGYEQYF,TGTGCCAGCAGTTTGGTGACAGGCTACGAGCAGTACTTC,TRBV12-3/TRBV12-4,.,.,TRBJ2-7
CAVLGRVQHEQYF,TGTGCCGTTCTAGGCAGGGTGCAACACGAGCAGTACTTC,TRBV12-3/TRBV12-4,.,once,TRBJ2-7
CASSPGVMNTEAFF,TGTGCCAGCAGCCCAGGGGTCATGAACACTGAAGCTTTCTTT,TRBV11-3,.,.,TRBJ1-1
CASSLGSGATEAFF,TGTGCCAGTAGTCTCGGGTCGGGAGCCACTGAAGCTTTCTTT,TRBV19,.,once,TRBJ1-1
CSVGVTGTQETQYF,TGCAGCGTTGGTGTCACCGGAACTCAAGAGACCCAGTACTTC,TRBV29-1,.,.,TRBJ2-5
CSVEDGEGARTEAFF,TGCAGCGTTGAAGATGGGGAGGGGGCAAGGACTGAAGCTTTCTTT,TRBV29-1,TRBD1,.,TRBJ1-1
CASSDNIYEQYF,TGTGCCAGCAGCGACAATATTTACGAGCAGTACTTC,TRBV7-2,.,.,TRBJ2-7
CAWSSQREKLFF,TGTGCCTGGAGTTCACAGAGAGAAAAACTGTTTTTT,TRBV30,.,.,TRBJ1-4
CASSPVASYGYTF,TGTGCCAGCAGCCCAGTGGCCTCCTATGGCTACACCTTC,TRBV7-2,.,.,TRBJ1-2
CASSLNRGGDYGYTF,TGTGCCAGCAGCTTAAACAGGGGAGGGGACTATGGCTACACCTTC,TRBV5-8,TRBD1,few,TRBJ1-2
CASSPWTGRGANEKLFF,TGTGCCAGTAGTCCCTGGACAGGGCGAGGGGCTAATGAAAAACTGTTTTTT,TRBV19,TRBD1,.,TRBJ1-4
CASRAQGADTEAFF,TGTGCCAGCAGAGCACAGGGGGCGGACACTGAAGCTTTCTTT,TRBV7-9,TRBD1,.,TRBJ1-1
CASSQEEGPWTEAFF,TGCGCCAGCAGCCAAGAGGAAGGGCCGTGGACTGAAGCTTTCTTT,TRBV4-1,.,.,TRBJ1-1
CASRPGQGRNTEAFF,TGTGCCAGCAGGCCTGGACAGGGGAGGAACACTGAAGCTTTCTTT,TRBV2,TRBD1,.,TRBJ1-1
CASSPWENVGSYEQYF,TGTGCCAGCTCCCCCTGGGAAAACGTGGGCTCCTACGAGCAGTACTTC,TRBV18,.,once,TRBJ2-7
CASSFSGTSGFSTQYF,TGCGCCAGCAGCTTTTCCGGGACTAGCGGGTTCTCTACGCAGTATTTT,TRBV5-1,TRBD2,.,TRBJ2-3
CASSTHGQVTNERLFF,TGTGCCAGCAGCACCCATGGACAGGTTACTAATGAAAGACTGTTTTTT,TRBV9,TRBD1,.,TRBJ1-4
CASSPEGWGMNTEAFF,TGTGCCAGCAGTCCCGAGGGGTGGGGGATGAACACTGAAGCTTTCTTT,TRBV27,.,.,TRBJ1-1
CASSLGSGGYNSPLHF,TGTGCCAGCAGCTTAGGGTCTGGCGGATATAATTCACCCCTCCACTTT,TRBV11-2,.,.,TRBJ1-6
CASSVSPQIQETQYF,TGTGCCAGCAGCGTATCACCCCAGATCCAAGAGACCCAGTACTTC,TRBV9,.,few,TRBJ2-5
CASSVGRNSNQPQHF,TGTGCCAGTAGTGTGGGACGGAATAGCAATCAGCCCCAGCATTTT,TRBV19,.,.,TRBJ1-5
CASSPQAGNDGYTF,TGTGCCAGCTCACCACAGGCAGGGAACGATGGCTACACCTTC,TRBV18,.,.,TRBJ1-2
CSVQAVDEKLFF,TGCAGCGTACAGGCGGTAGATGAAAAACTGTTTTTT,TRBV29-1,.,.,TRBJ1-4
CASSQAGVPFDEQYF,TGTGCCAGCAGCCAAGCGGGAGTTCCTTTCGACGAGCAGTACTTC,TRBV3-1/TRBV3-2,.,few,TRBJ2-7
CASGFPGQQETQYF,TGTGCTAGTGGTTTTCCGGGACAGCAAGAGACCCAGTACTTC,TRBV12-5,TRBD1,.,TRBJ2-5